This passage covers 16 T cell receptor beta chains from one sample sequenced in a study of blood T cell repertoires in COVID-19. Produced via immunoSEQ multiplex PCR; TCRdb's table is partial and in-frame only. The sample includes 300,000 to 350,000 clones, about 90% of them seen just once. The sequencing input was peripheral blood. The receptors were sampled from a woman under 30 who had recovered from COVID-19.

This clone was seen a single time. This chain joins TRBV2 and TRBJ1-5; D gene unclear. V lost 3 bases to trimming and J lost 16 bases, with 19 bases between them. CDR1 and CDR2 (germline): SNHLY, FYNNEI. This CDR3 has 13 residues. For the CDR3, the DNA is TGTGCCAGCAGTGACGGTCGGGTAGGCGAGATACATTTT. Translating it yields CASSDGRVGEIHF.

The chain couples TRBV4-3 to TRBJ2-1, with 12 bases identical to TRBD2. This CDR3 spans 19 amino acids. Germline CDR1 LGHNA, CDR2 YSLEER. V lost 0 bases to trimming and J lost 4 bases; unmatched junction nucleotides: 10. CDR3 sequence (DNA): TGCGCCAGCAGCCAAGAAGGGCTAGCGGGAGGGCCGGGGTACAATGAGCAGTTCTTC. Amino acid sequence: CASSQEGLAGGPGYNEQFF.

The CDR3 nucleotides read TGTGCCAGCAGCTTGGGCAGGGGGAGACAGTACGTC. Protein product: CASSLGRGRQYV. The J gene is TRBJ2-7, the V gene TRBV5-4; 7 bases align to TRBD1. Germline CDR1 is SGHNT and CDR2 is YYREEE (reference sequence). The CDR3 runs to 12 residues. Trimming at V came to 0 bases and at J to 10 bases, leaving 4 bases not matched to a gene.

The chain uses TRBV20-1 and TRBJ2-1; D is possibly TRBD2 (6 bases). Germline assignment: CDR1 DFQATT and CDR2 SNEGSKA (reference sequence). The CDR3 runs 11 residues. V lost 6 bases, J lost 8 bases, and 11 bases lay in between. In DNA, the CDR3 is TGCAGTGCAAGATGGGGGGATGAGCAGTTCTTC. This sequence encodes CSARWGDEQFF.

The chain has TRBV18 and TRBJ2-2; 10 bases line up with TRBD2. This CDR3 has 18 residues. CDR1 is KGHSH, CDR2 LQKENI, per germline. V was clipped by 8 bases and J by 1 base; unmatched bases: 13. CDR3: CASPAGPGLAVNTGELFF. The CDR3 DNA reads TGTGCCAGCCCCGCTGGCCCTGGACTAGCGGTGAACACCGGGGAGCTGTTTTTT.

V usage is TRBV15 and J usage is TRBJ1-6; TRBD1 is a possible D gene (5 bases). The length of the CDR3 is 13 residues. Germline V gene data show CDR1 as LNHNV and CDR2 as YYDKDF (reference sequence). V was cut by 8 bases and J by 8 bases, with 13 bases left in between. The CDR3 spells CATAGSIDSPLHF. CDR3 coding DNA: TGTGCCACCGCAGGGTCCATAGATTCACCCCTCCACTTT.

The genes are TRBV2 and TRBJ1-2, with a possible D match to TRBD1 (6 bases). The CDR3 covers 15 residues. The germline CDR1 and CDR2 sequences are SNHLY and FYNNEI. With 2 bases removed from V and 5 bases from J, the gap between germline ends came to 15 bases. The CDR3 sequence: CASSERGHLLYGYTF. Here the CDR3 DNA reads TGTGCCAGCAGTGAAAGGGGACACTTATTGTATGGCTACACCTTC.

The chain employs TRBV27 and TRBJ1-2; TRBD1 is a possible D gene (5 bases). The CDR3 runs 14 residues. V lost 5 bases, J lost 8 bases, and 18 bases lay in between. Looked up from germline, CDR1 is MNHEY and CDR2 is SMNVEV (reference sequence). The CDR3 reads CASSLLRDPRGYTF. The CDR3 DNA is TGTGCCAGCAGTCTTCTCAGGGATCCGAGGGGCTACACCTTC.

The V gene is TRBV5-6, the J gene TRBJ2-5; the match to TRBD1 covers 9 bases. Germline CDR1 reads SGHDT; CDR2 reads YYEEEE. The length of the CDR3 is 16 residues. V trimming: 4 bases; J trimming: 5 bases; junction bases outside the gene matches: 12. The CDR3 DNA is TGTGCCAGCAGCACCGGGACAGGGAGTGTCTGGGAGACCCAGTACTTC. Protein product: CASSTGTGSVWETQYF.

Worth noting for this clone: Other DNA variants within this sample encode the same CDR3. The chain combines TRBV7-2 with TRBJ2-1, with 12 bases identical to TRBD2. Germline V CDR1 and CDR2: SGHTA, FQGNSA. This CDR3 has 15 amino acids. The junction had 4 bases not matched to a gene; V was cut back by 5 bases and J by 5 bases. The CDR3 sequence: CASSPGLAGNNEQFF. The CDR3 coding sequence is TGTGCCAGCAGCCCAGGACTAGCGGGAAACAATGAGCAGTTCTTC.

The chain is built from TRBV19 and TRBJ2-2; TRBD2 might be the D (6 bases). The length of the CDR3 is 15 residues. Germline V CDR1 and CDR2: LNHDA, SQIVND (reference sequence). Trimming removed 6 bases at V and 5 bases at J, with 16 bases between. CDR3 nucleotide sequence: TGTGCCAGTAGCCTGGGAGGCAGTCGGACCGGGGAGCTGTTTTTT. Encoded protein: CASSLGGSRTGELFF.

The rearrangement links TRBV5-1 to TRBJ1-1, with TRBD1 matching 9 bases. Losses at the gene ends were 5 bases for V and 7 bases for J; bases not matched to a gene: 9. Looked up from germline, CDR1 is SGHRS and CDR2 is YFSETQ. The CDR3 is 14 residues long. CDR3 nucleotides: TGCGCCAGCAGGTCCGGGACAGGGTTAGGTGAAGCTTTCTTT. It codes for CASRSGTGLGEAFF.

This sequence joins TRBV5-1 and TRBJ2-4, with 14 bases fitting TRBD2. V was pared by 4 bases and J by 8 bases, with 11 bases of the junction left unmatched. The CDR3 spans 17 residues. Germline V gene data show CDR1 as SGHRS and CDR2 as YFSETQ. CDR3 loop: CASSEIGTSGSFDIQYF. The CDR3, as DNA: TGCGCCAGCAGCGAAATCGGGACTAGCGGGAGTTTTGACATTCAGTACTTC.

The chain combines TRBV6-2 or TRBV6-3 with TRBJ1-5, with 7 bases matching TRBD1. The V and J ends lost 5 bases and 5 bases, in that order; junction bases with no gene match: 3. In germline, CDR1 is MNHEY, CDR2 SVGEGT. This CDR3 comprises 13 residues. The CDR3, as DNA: TGTGCCAGCAGTCGGACAGGCGATCAGCCCCAGCATTTT. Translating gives CASSRTGDQPQHF.

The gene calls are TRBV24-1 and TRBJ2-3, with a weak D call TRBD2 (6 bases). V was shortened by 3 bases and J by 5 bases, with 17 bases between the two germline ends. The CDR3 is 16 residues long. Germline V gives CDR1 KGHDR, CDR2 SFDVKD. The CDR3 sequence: CATSDISREKGDTQYF. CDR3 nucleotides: TGTGCCACCAGTGATATCTCCCGGGAGAAGGGAGATACGCAGTATTTT.

The CDR3 DNA reads as TGTGCCAGCAGTGTGGGCGGGGAGAACACCGGGGAGCTGTTTTTT. Translation: CASSVGGENTGELFF. The rearrangement uses TRBV6-4 and TRBJ2-2; TRBD2 is a possible D gene (6 bases). V was cut by 4 bases and J by 1 base, with 10 bases left in between. The CDR3 has 15 amino acids. CDR1 is MRHNA and CDR2 is SNTAGT in the germline V gene.